The rows below give T cell receptor beta chains drawn from one sample of a study of blood T cell repertoires in COVID-19. Clones were read by immunoSEQ multiplex PCR, and TCRdb kept only the in-frame ones, dropping some. The sample records roughly 420,000 clones, 70% to 90% being singletons. The specimen sequenced was PBMCs or T cells enriched from blood (not recorded which). The receptors originated from a woman younger than 45 with acute COVID-19. Each CDR3 is given with its conserved first and last residue. Fields, in order: J gene, D gene, clone size, V gene, CDR3 protein, CDR3 DNA. A D gene is named only where the DNA matches it firmly. Rows give clone size only sometimes, using once, few, many, or a class for an expanded clone.

j_gene: TRBJ2-5; d_gene: TRBD2; abundance: .; v_gene: TRBV9; CDR3aa: CASSPRSGGSQTQYF; CDR3nt: TGTGCCAGCAGCCCCCGAAGCGGGGGGTCCCAGACCCAGTACTTC
j_gene: TRBJ1-5; d_gene: .; abundance: .; v_gene: TRBV4-1; CDR3aa: CASSLRGSNQPQHF; CDR3nt: TGCGCCAGCAGCCTCAGGGGTAGCAATCAGCCCCAGCATTTT
j_gene: TRBJ2-1; d_gene: TRBD2; abundance: .; v_gene: TRBV5-1; CDR3aa: CASSPPVALAGSHEQFF; CDR3nt: TGCGCCAGCAGCCCCCCCGTGGCCCTAGCGGGGTCACATGAGCAGTTCTTC
j_gene: TRBJ1-3; d_gene: .; abundance: once; v_gene: TRBV5-6; CDR3aa: CASSLDNLGNTIYF; CDR3nt: TGTGCCAGCAGCTTGGACAATTTGGGAAACACCATATATTTT
j_gene: TRBJ2-1; d_gene: TRBD2; abundance: .; v_gene: TRBV6-5; CDR3aa: CASSYAGLSLYEQFF; CDR3nt: TGTGCCAGCAGTTACGCGGGACTAAGCTTATATGAGCAGTTCTTC
j_gene: TRBJ1-2; d_gene: .; abundance: few; v_gene: TRBV20-1; CDR3aa: CSAAGLGGYTF; CDR3nt: TGCAGTGCCGCGGGATTGGGTGGCTACACCTTC
j_gene: TRBJ1-5; d_gene: .; abundance: .; v_gene: TRBV29-1; CDR3aa: CSVGGGGAQPQHF; CDR3nt: TGCAGCGTTGGGGGCGGGGGGGCCCAGCCCCAGCATTTT
j_gene: TRBJ1-3; d_gene: TRBD1; abundance: .; v_gene: TRBV5-4; CDR3aa: CASSGRQGNSGNTIYF; CDR3nt: TGTGCCAGCAGCGGACGACAGGGGAACTCTGGAAACACCATATATTTT
j_gene: TRBJ2-3; d_gene: .; abundance: many; v_gene: TRBV24-1; CDR3aa: CATSDPQGTDTQYF; CDR3nt: TGTGCCACCAGTGACCCACAGGGCACAGATACGCAGTATTTT
j_gene: TRBJ2-3; d_gene: .; abundance: .; v_gene: TRBV11-3; CDR3aa: CASSLTRLDADTQYF; CDR3nt: TGTGCCAGCAGCTTGACGAGACTAGATGCAGATACGCAGTATTTT
j_gene: TRBJ2-2; d_gene: TRBD1; abundance: once; v_gene: TRBV7-9; CDR3aa: CASSLRTGGTGELFF; CDR3nt: TGTGCCAGCAGCTTAAGGACAGGGGGCACCGGGGAGCTGTTTTTT
j_gene: TRBJ2-2; d_gene: TRBD1; abundance: many; v_gene: TRBV19; CDR3aa: CASSIMGQGASGELFF; CDR3nt: TGTGCCAGTAGTATTATGGGACAGGGGGCCTCCGGGGAGCTGTTTTTT
j_gene: TRBJ1-1; d_gene: .; abundance: .; v_gene: TRBV28; CDR3aa: CASLEGGPNTEAFF; CDR3nt: TGTGCCAGCCTTGAGGGTGGACCGAACACTGAAGCTTTCTTT
j_gene: TRBJ1-4; d_gene: .; abundance: .; v_gene: TRBV28; CDR3aa: CASRAGVPPKLFF; CDR3nt: TGTGCCAGCAGGGCAGGTGTTCCTCCTAAACTGTTTTTT
j_gene: TRBJ2-1; d_gene: TRBD2; abundance: .; v_gene: TRBV7-3; CDR3aa: CASSQTSGDYNEQFF; CDR3nt: TGTGCCAGCAGCCAGACTAGCGGGGACTACAATGAGCAGTTCTTC
j_gene: TRBJ2-5; d_gene: TRBD2; abundance: .; v_gene: TRBV6-1; CDR3aa: CASSETSGGQETQYF; CDR3nt: TGTGCCAGCAGTGAGACTAGCGGGGGGCAAGAGACCCAGTACTTC
j_gene: TRBJ1-5; d_gene: .; abundance: .; v_gene: TRBV19; CDR3aa: CASSIRLNRGFDQPQHF; CDR3nt: TGTGCCAGTAGTATTCGGCTGAATCGGGGGTTCGATCAGCCCCAGCATTTT
j_gene: TRBJ1-5; d_gene: TRBD1; abundance: .; v_gene: TRBV19; CDR3aa: CASRMTGGNQPQHF; CDR3nt: TGTGCCAGTAGGATGACAGGGGGCAATCAGCCCCAGCATTTT
j_gene: TRBJ2-7; d_gene: .; abundance: once; v_gene: TRBV6-5; CDR3aa: CASSYGPGVAYEQYF; CDR3nt: TGTGCCAGCAGTTATGGTCCGGGGGTCGCCTACGAGCAGTACTTC
j_gene: TRBJ1-3; d_gene: .; abundance: .; v_gene: TRBV18; CDR3aa: CASSPGQADSGNTIYF; CDR3nt: TGTGCCAGCTCACCAGGGCAGGCCGACTCTGGAAACACCATATATTTT
j_gene: TRBJ1-1; d_gene: .; abundance: few; v_gene: TRBV7-2; CDR3aa: CASSLDVAGTEAFF; CDR3nt: TGTGCCAGCAGCTTAGACGTAGCGGGGACTGAAGCTTTCTTT
j_gene: TRBJ2-3; d_gene: TRBD2; abundance: .; v_gene: TRBV4-2; CDR3aa: CASSQEAGDNYGTQYF; CDR3nt: TGTGCCAGCAGCCAAGAAGCGGGGGACAATTACGGTACGCAGTATTTT
j_gene: TRBJ2-3; d_gene: .; abundance: .; v_gene: TRBV7-2; CDR3aa: CASSFTSSTDTQYF; CDR3nt: TGTGCCAGCAGCTTCACTAGCAGCACAGATACGCAGTATTTT
j_gene: TRBJ2-7; d_gene: .; abundance: .; v_gene: TRBV14; CDR3aa: CASSQDQGSHREQYF; CDR3nt: TGTGCCAGCAGCCAAGATCAGGGGTCGCACCGCGAGCAGTACTTC
j_gene: TRBJ1-1; d_gene: .; abundance: .; v_gene: TRBV7-9; CDR3aa: CASSLDGRMNTEAFF; CDR3nt: TGTGCCAGCAGCTTAGACGGCAGGATGAACACTGAAGCTTTCTTT
j_gene: TRBJ2-7; d_gene: TRBD1; abundance: .; v_gene: TRBV25-1; CDR3aa: CASSRTGTGSYEQYF; CDR3nt: TGTGCCAGCAGCCGAACCGGGACAGGCTCCTACGAGCAGTACTTC
j_gene: TRBJ2-7; d_gene: TRBD1; abundance: once; v_gene: TRBV6-5; CDR3aa: CASSSDRTGSSYEQYF; CDR3nt: TGTGCCAGCAGTTCCGACCGGACAGGATCCTCCTACGAGCAGTACTTC
j_gene: TRBJ1-4; d_gene: TRBD1; abundance: once; v_gene: TRBV3-1/TRBV3-2; CDR3aa: CASSPPDRLKVDLEKLFF; CDR3nt: TGTGCCAGCAGCCCCCCGGACAGGTTAAAGGTCGATCTTGAAAAACTGTTTTTT
j_gene: TRBJ1-2; d_gene: TRBD1; abundance: .; v_gene: TRBV5-4; CDR3aa: CASSPGLKGGTYGYTF; CDR3nt: TGTGCCAGCAGCCCCGGTTTGAAAGGGGGCACCTATGGCTACACCTTC
j_gene: TRBJ1-2; d_gene: .; abundance: .; v_gene: TRBV7-9; CDR3aa: CASSLEARGYTF; CDR3nt: TGTGCCAGCAGCTTAGAAGCTCGTGGCTACACCTTC
j_gene: TRBJ2-7; d_gene: TRBD1; abundance: .; v_gene: TRBV19; CDR3aa: CASSIRGTVDYEQYF; CDR3nt: TGTGCCAGTAGTATTAGGGGGACAGTCGATTACGAGCAGTACTTC
j_gene: TRBJ2-3; d_gene: .; abundance: .; v_gene: TRBV2; CDR3aa: CASSDYPDTQYF; CDR3nt: TGTGCCAGCAGTGACTACCCAGATACGCAGTATTTT
j_gene: TRBJ1-1; d_gene: .; abundance: .; v_gene: TRBV5-1; CDR3aa: CASSLGSGSDEAFF; CDR3nt: TGCGCCAGCAGCTTGGGGTCTGGGAGTGATGAAGCTTTCTTT
j_gene: TRBJ1-5; d_gene: TRBD1; abundance: .; v_gene: TRBV10-3; CDR3aa: CAISRDSFNQPQHF; CDR3nt: TGTGCCATCAGCCGGGACAGCTTCAATCAGCCCCAGCATTTT
j_gene: TRBJ1-4; d_gene: .; abundance: .; v_gene: TRBV19; CDR3aa: CASTSRQREKLFF; CDR3nt: TGTGCCAGTACGTCACGACAGAGGGAAAAACTGTTTTTT
j_gene: TRBJ2-1; d_gene: TRBD2; abundance: once; v_gene: TRBV24-1; CDR3aa: CATSDRGTSEYNEQFF; CDR3nt: TGTGCCACCAGTGACCGCGGGACTAGCGAATACAATGAGCAGTTCTTC